A selection of T cell receptor beta chains follows, all from one sample in a study of cytomegalovirus exposure and HLA in healthy donors. Assay used: immunoSEQ multiplex PCR; TCRdb lists only in-frame clones, some missing. The sample lists about 120,000 clones, 85% occurring once. The sequencing input was PBMCs. All receptors come from a young woman in good health and CMV-seronegative. Both conserved end residues are part of each CDR3. The D gene is left open where the match is weak. Only part of the rows carry a size: once, few, many, or a class if the clone is expanded.

clone_size d_call j_call v_call cdr3_nt cdr3_aa
- - TRBJ1-2 TRBV5-1 TGCGCCAGCAGCTCGGGACTCTATGGCTACACCTTC CASSSGLYGYTF
- - TRBJ1-2 TRBV9 TGTGCCAGCATGGACAGCGATGGCTACACCTTC CASMDSDGYTF
few - TRBJ1-2 TRBV7-2 TGTGCCAGCAGCTTACGACACCTCTATGGCTACACCTTC CASSLRHLYGYTF
- TRBD2 TRBJ2-3 TRBV7-2 TGTGCCAGCAGCCCCGGACTAGTGAAAGATACGCAGTATTTT CASSPGLVKDTQYF
- TRBD1 TRBJ2-7 TRBV6-5 TGTGCCAGCAGTCCGACAGGGGAGTACGAGCAGTACTTC CASSPTGEYEQYF
- TRBD1 TRBJ1-6 TRBV6-1 TGTGCCAGCAGTGAAGCCTTCGCAGGGGGTTCACCCCTCCACTTT CASSEAFAGGSPLHF
- TRBD2 TRBJ2-3 TRBV7-2 TGTGCCAGCAGCCCTAGCGGGGGGGCCCCAGATACGCAGTATTTT CASSPSGGAPDTQYF
- TRBD2 TRBJ2-5 TRBV5-1 TGCGCCAGCAGCTCCGTAGCGGGGGGGCAAGAGACCCAGTACTTC CASSSVAGGQETQYF
- TRBD1 TRBJ1-5 TRBV19 TGTGCCAGTACCCCGACAGGGCATCAGCCCCAGCATTTT CASTPTGHQPQHF
- - TRBJ1-1 TRBV7-9 TGTGCCAGCAGCCCCCGGAACACTGAAGCTTTCTTT CASSPRNTEAFF
- TRBD1 TRBJ2-5 TRBV5-1 TGCGCCAGCTCCCCCACGGGACAGGGGCGAGAGACCCAGTACTTC CASSPTGQGRETQYF
- TRBD2 TRBJ2-2 TRBV7-8 TGTGCCAGCAGCCCCGGACTAGCGGGGAACACCGGGGAGCTGTTTTTT CASSPGLAGNTGELFF
- TRBD2 TRBJ2-3 TRBV5-1 TGCGCCAGCAGCCTGTCTAGCGGACGTGACACAGATACGCAGTATTTT CASSLSSGRDTDTQYF
- TRBD2 TRBJ2-3 TRBV12-5 TGTGCTAGTGCCACGGGACTAGCGGGGGGGCCGACAGATACGCAGTATTTT CASATGLAGGPTDTQYF
- TRBD1 TRBJ1-2 TRBV10-3 TGTGCCATCAGTGAGTCGCAGGGGGCGCGAGGCTACACCTTC CAISESQGARGYTF
- - TRBJ1-5 TRBV15 TGTGCCACCAGCTTAAACAGGGCTCAGCCCCAGCATTTT CATSLNRAQPQHF
- TRBD1 TRBJ2-2 TRBV5-1 TGCGCCAGCAACGACAGGGGTACCGGGGAGCTGTTTTTT CASNDRGTGELFF
- TRBD1 TRBJ2-7 TRBV11-2 TGTGCCAGCAGCTTAGGTGGGGACAGTGGCTACGAGCAGTACTTC CASSLGGDSGYEQYF
- - TRBJ1-3 TRBV30 TGTGCCTGGACCAGGGTGACTGGAAACACCATATATTTT CAWTRVTGNTIYF
many - TRBJ2-5 TRBV30 TGTGCCTGGAGTGCGGAGACCCAGTACTTC CAWSAETQYF
- TRBD1 TRBJ2-2 TRBV18 TGTGCCAGCTCACCGGGACAGTCGAACACCGGGGAGCTGTTTTTT CASSPGQSNTGELFF
- TRBD2 TRBJ2-2 TRBV4-1 TGCGCCAGCAGCCAAGATAGGACTAGCGGGGGGTATTCCGGGGAGCTGTTTTTT CASSQDRTSGGYSGELFF